This T cell receptor beta chain is from a study of blood T cells in healthy people across ages. Overall study context: Researchers report that template switching captured about one barcoded beta molecule per two T cells. Study results and caveats: Not knowing donor CMV status may have confounded expanded clonotype changes. Aged donors had fewer naive CD4+ cells and lower diversity than long-lived donors.

The CDR3 has 12 amino acids. V was shortened by 1 base and J by 5 bases, with 6 bases between the two germline ends. In germline, CDR1 is LGHDT, CDR2 YNNKEL (reference sequence). As regards this clonotype: The antigen remains undetermined.

At least 6 million PBMCs were isolated per sample. Sample-barcoded 5' priming and a J-beta primer mix drove a second PCR of about 6 to 12 cycles. TCRdb processed the 5' RACE reads anew with MiXCR; each CDR3 protein has one entry. The sample shows a few hundred thousand distinct CDR3 sequences, approximately 25% of them seen only once. The sample comprised blood. The rearrangement joins TRBV3-1 to TRBJ2-7, with D hard to call. This receptor was identified in a woman aged 65 to 85 in good health. As DNA, the CDR3 is TGTGCCAGCAGCCAAGGTGAGGACGAGCAGTACTTC. This translates into CASSQGEDEQYF.